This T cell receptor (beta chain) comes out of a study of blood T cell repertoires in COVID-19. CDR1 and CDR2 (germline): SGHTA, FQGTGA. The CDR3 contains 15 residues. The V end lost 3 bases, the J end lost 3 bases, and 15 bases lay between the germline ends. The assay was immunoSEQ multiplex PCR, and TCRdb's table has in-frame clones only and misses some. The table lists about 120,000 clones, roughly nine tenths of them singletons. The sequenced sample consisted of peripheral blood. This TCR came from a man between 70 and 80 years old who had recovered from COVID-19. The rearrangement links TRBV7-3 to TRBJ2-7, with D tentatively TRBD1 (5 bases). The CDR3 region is CASSFGRADIYEQYF. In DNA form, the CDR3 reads TGTGCCAGCAGCTTCGGCAGGGCGGACATCTACGAGCAGTACTTC.